A selection of T cell receptor beta chains follows, all from one sample in a study of cytomegalovirus exposure and HLA in healthy donors. The protocol was immunoSEQ multiplex PCR, while the TCRdb copy is restricted to in-frame clones and leaves out a portion. The sample comprises some 180,000 clones, more than 75% of which are singletons, and roughly 6.6% rests with the top ten. Input material: PBMCs. The receptors originated from a man between 25 and 39 years old in good health and CMV-seropositive. Each CDR3 is given with its conserved first and last residue. The D gene is left open where the match is weak. For some rows the clone size is stated as once, few or many, or as a class when expanded; others skip it.

V	J	D	size	DNA	CDR3
TRBV6-1	TRBJ2-3	NA	NA	TGTGCCAGCAGTGATGGCTTAGCCACAGATACGCAGTATTTT	CASSDGLATDTQYF
TRBV6-6	TRBJ2-5	TRBD1	NA	TGTGCCAGCAGTCGGTCGGGACAGGGGGGAGAGACCCAGTACTTC	CASSRSGQGGETQYF
TRBV5-1	TRBJ1-1	NA	NA	TGCGCCAGCAGCTTGGGGCAGGTCGCGACTGAAGCTTTCTTT	CASSLGQVATEAFF
TRBV5-6	TRBJ1-2	NA	NA	TGTGCCAGCAGCTTCGGTTTCTATGGCTACACCTTC	CASSFGFYGYTF
TRBV5-6	TRBJ2-7	TRBD1	NA	TGTGCCAGCAGCTTTGGGACAGGGGCCGTCGAGCAGTACTTC	CASSFGTGAVEQYF
TRBV29-1	TRBJ2-7	TRBD1	NA	TGCAGCGCCCTGGGACAGGGAAGCTCCTACGAGCAGTACTTC	CSALGQGSSYEQYF
TRBV2	TRBJ2-5	NA	NA	TGTGCCAGCAGTGAAGAGGTGTACCAAGAGACCCAGTACTTC	CASSEEVYQETQYF
TRBV27	TRBJ2-3	NA	NA	TGTGCCAGCAGTTTTAATCCAGATACGCAGTATTTT	CASSFNPDTQYF
TRBV11-3	TRBJ2-3	TRBD2	once	TGTGCCAGCAGCTTATATAGCGGGGCCACAGATACGCAGTATTTT	CASSLYSGATDTQYF
TRBV5-6	TRBJ1-5	TRBD1	NA	TGTGCCAGCAGCAATCGGTGGACAGGGAGGCAGCCCCAGCATTTT	CASSNRWTGRQPQHF
TRBV5-1	TRBJ1-3	NA	NA	TGCGCCAGCAGCTTCAGCGGGGGTAACCCTGGAAACACCATATATTTT	CASSFSGGNPGNTIYF
TRBV28	TRBJ1-2	TRBD1	NA	TGTGCCATCACCAGTCGAGCGGGACAGGGGGCCCTTAACTATGGCTACACCTTC	CAITSRAGQGALNYGYTF
TRBV11-3	TRBJ1-2	NA	NA	TGTGCCAGCAGCCCATCCGTTGGGCCCCACACCTTC	CASSPSVGPHTF
TRBV5-6	TRBJ1-2	TRBD1	NA	TGTGCCAGCAGCCAAGGGGACAGGGTCGGTGGCTACACCTTC	CASSQGDRVGGYTF
TRBV4-2	TRBJ2-3	NA	NA	TGTGCCAGCAGCGGCCGTTATAGTCTGGGGCTCACAGATACGCAGTATTTT	CASSGRYSLGLTDTQYF
TRBV27	TRBJ2-7	NA	NA	TGTGCCAGCAGCCTAGTGGACAACCGCTTCTACGAGCAGTACTTC	CASSLVDNRFYEQYF
TRBV28	TRBJ1-5	TRBD1	NA	TGTGCCAGCAGTCCGGGGACAGACCTGTGGCCCCAGCATTTT	CASSPGTDLWPQHF
TRBV6-1	TRBJ1-1	NA	NA	TGTGCCAGCGGAATACAGGGAGCGGGATCTGAAGCTTTCTTT	CASGIQGAGSEAFF
TRBV28	TRBJ1-5	NA	NA	TGTGCCAGCAGTCCGCCCCAGCATTTT	CASSPPQHF
TRBV7-2	TRBJ2-7	TRBD2	NA	TGTGCCAGCAGCTTAGATACTAGCGGGTACTACGAGCAGTACTTC	CASSLDTSGYYEQYF
TRBV6-5	TRBJ1-6	NA	NA	TGTGCCAGCAGTTATTCGGGGCAGGGCGACTCACCCCTCCACTTT	CASSYSGQGDSPLHF
TRBV28	TRBJ1-2	NA	NA	TGTGCCAGCAGACGAACAAGGCCTAACTATGGCTACACCTTC	CASRRTRPNYGYTF
TRBV6-6	TRBJ2-2	NA	once	TGTGCCAGCAGTGGGGCGGGGGCCCTGAACACCGGGGAGCTGTTTTTT	CASSGAGALNTGELFF